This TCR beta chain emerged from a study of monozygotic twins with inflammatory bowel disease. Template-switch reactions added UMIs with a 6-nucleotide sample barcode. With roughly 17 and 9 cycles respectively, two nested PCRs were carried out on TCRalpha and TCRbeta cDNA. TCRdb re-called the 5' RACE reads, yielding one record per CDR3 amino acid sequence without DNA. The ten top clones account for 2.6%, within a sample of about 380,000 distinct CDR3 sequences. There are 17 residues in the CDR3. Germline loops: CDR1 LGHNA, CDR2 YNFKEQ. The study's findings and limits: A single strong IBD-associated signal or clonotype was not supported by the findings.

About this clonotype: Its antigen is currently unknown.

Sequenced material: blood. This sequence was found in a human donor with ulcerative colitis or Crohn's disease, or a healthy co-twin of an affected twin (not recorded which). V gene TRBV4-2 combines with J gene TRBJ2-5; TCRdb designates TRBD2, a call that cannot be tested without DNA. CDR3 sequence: CASSQALAGGGSETQYF.